This T cell receptor (beta chain) came from a study of T-cell reconstitution after alpha-beta-depleted transplantation in children. For TCRbeta, the library was prepared with unique molecular identifiers. MiXCR was run by TCRdb on the PCR reads, yielding one entry per CDR3 protein. Of over 85,000 distinct CDR3 sequences detected, about 9.4% appear once; the ten largest clones hold 8%. Germline V lookup: CDR1 KGHDR, CDR2 SFDVKD. The CDR3 contains 17 residues. The J gene is TRBJ2-3, the V gene TRBV24-1, with 7 positions matching TRBD2. This sequence was found in a human donor who donated a stem cell graft to a child with acute lymphoblastic leukemia. The starting material was PBMCs from the stem cell graft donor, obtained from the stem cell graft. This CDR3 is CGTSYSKGGTYTDTQYF. The CDR3 DNA sequence: TGTGGGACCAGTTATTCGAAGGGAGGGACTTACACAGATACGCAGTATTTT.